This record looks at one T cell receptor beta chain sequence and its context. The entry originates in a study of blood T cell repertoires in COVID-19. Study overall: Samples taken during acute and convalescent COVID-19 were collected in the United States, Italy and Spain. The analysed material was cDNA or gDNA that came from T cells, B-cell-depleted T cells, or PBMCs.

This CDR3 region has 18 residues. In germline, CDR1 is SGHRS, CDR2 YFSETQ. Trimming shortened V by 4 bases and J by 0 bases, and 17 bases separated the two germline ends. Per the authors' pipeline: Nucleated cell number was recorded as an estimate derived from reference gene primer amplification. Clones were sequenced by immunoSEQ multiplex PCR, and TCRdb holds only the in-frame ones, with some missing. D and trimming come from the DNA, and the V and J calls and clone size come from that table. The data contain about 190,000 clones, roughly 80% of them singletons. The rearrangement joins TRBV5-1 to TRBJ1-6; D possibly corresponds to TRBD1 (6 bases). The origin of this receptor is a man between 60 and 75 years old with acute or convalescent COVID-19. Sequenced: peripheral blood. The CDR3 spells CASSPGQILSSYNSPLHF. The CDR3 DNA reads TGCGCCAGCAGCCCCGGACAGATACTGAGCTCCTATAATTCACCCCTCCACTTT.